This TCR beta chain originates from a study of blood T cells in healthy people across ages. For the study at large: Template switching recovered approximately one barcoded beta molecule for every two T cells. Study-wide findings and caveats: A roughly linear age-dependent decrease characterized TCR beta diversity per million T cells.

In germline, CDR1 is ENHRY, CDR2 SYGVKD. The CDR3 runs 14 residues. Unmatched junction bases numbered 9, after V lost 8 bases and J lost 9 bases. PCR was performed a second time for roughly 7 to 12 cycles using a sample-barcoded 5' primer and a J-beta primer mix. TCRdb ran MiXCR on the 5' RACE reads and lists one entry per CDR3 protein. Seen here are 1,500,000 or so distinct CDR3 sequences, approximately 43% observed once, and the top ten hold about 4.1%. For every donor, a draw yielded roughly 9.3 milliliters of peripheral blood. This clonotype was picked up a small number of times. No antigen is known for it.

The sample consisted of blood. The sequence derives from a woman between 18 and 29 years old in good health. The chain is built from TRBV10-3 and TRBJ2-1; TRBD2 agrees at 11 bases. The CDR3 here is CAIAASGRYGEQFF. CDR3 nucleotide sequence: TGTGCCATCGCAGCTAGCGGGAGGTACGGTGAGCAGTTCTTC.